This entry is about one T cell receptor beta chain. This sample is part of a study of technical replicates of blood from several donors. Sequencing was performed with immunoSEQ multiplex PCR; in TCRdb, only in-frame clones are kept and a portion is missing. The data show fewer than 85,000 clones, over 85% seen once. The CDR3 is 15 residues long. J gave up 5 bases and V 5 bases, and 5 bases lay outside the gene matches. The germline CDR1 and CDR2 sequences are LGHNA and YNFKEQ. The J gene is TRBJ1-4, the V gene TRBV4-2, with 10 positions matching TRBD1. The source material was T cells isolated from PBMCs. The receptor's source is a human donor in good health. CDR3 nucleotides: TGTGCCAGCAGCTCCGACAGGGGGCGAAATGAAAAACTGTTTTTT. Protein sequence: CASSSDRGRNEKLFF.